Listed here is a single TCR beta chain. These data are taken from a study of blood T cells in healthy people across ages. Alongside a J-beta primer mix, a sample-barcoded 5' primer served in a second PCR lasting about 7 to 11 cycles. One entry per CDR3 protein results from TCRdb running MiXCR on the 5' RACE reads. Among fewer than 2,000,000 distinct CDR3 sequences listed, about 32% were seen once. The CDR3 totals 14 residues. V gave up 2 bases and J gave up 1 base, with 8 bases separating them. CDR1 LNHNV and CDR2 YYDKDF come from the germline V gene (reference sequence). Material for sequencing was blood. This receptor was taken from a woman aged 25 to 45 in good health. This chain links TRBV15 with TRBJ1-1; a possible D gene is TRBD1 (5 bases). The CDR3 spells CATSRYGTNTEAFF. CDR3 sequence (DNA): TGTGCCACCAGCAGATACGGGACGAACACTGAAGCTTTCTTT.